The 23 T cell receptor beta chains given below trace back to one sample, sequenced in a study of CD8+CD57+ T cells in acquired aplastic anemia. TCR beta VDJ and CDR3 profiling used genomic DNA as template. TCRdb analysed the reads with MiXCR anew, one entry per CDR3 protein. The repertoire has around 180,000 distinct CDR3 sequences, under 75% of them found once; the top ten carry over 40%. The sequenced material came from sorted CD4+, CD8+, or CD8+CD57+ T cells (not recorded which) from PBMCs. These receptors all stem from a human donor in good health.

This clonotype was observed once. This chain uses TRBV5-1 with TRBJ1-2, with no clear D. The germline gives CDR1 SGHRS, CDR2 YFSETQ. Trimming removed 4 bases at V and 1 base at J, with 11 bases between. This CDR3 contains 14 residues. The DNA for the CDR3 is TGCGCCAGCAGCCAGGCCTCGGATAACTATGGCTACACCTTC. Translated: CASSQASDNYGYTF. The variable domain in full, with the rest retrieved from reference TRBV5-1 and TRBJ1-2, is KAGVTQTPRYLIKTRGQQVTLSCSPISGHRSVSWYQQTPGQGLQFLFEYFSETQRNKGNFPGRFSGRQFSNSRSEMNVSTLELGDSALYLCASSQASDNYGYTFGSGTRLTVV.

V is TRBV7-9 and J is TRBJ2-7; possibly TRBD1 for D (6 bases). The CDR3 loop spans 15 amino acids. The V end lost 5 bases, the J end lost 0 bases, and 14 bases lay between the germline ends. CDR1 and CDR2 from the germline V gene are SEHNR and FQNEAQ (reference sequence). CDR3 sequence reads: CASSLAEDSSYEQYF. The CDR3 DNA follows: TGTGCCAGCAGCCTTGCGGAGGACAGCTCCTACGAGCAGTACTTC.

This chain uses TRBV29-1 with TRBJ2-5; D is unresolved. The CDR3 length is 11 residues. Germline assignment: CDR1 SQVTM and CDR2 ANQGSEA. V dropped 4 bases and J dropped 7 bases, with 10 bases sitting between them. The CDR3 DNA follows: TGCAGCGTTGTTTGGTTGGCGACCCAGTACTTC. This translates into CSVVWLATQYF.

This clonotype appeared once. The chain recombines TRBV7-8 with TRBJ1-6; 10 bases map to TRBD1. This CDR3 has 19 amino acids. Trimming removed 2 bases from V and 2 bases from J; junction bases left unmatched: 9. CDR1 is SGHVS and CDR2 is FQNEAQ in the germline V gene. This CDR3 reads CASSLRTVTGGTYNSPLHF. In DNA form, the CDR3 reads TGTGCCAGCAGCTTAAGAACAGTGACAGGGGGCACCTATAATTCACCCCTCCACTTT.

The rearrangement joins TRBV5-1 to TRBJ2-3; D not resolved. The CDR3 runs 14 residues. CDR1 is SGHRS, CDR2 YFSETQ, per germline. Trimming cost V 0 bases and J 2 bases, with 7 bases left between them. CDR3 region: CASSLGHNTDTQYF. In nucleotides, the CDR3 is TGCGCCAGCAGCTTGGGACATAACACAGATACGCAGTATTTT.

The chain is built from TRBV9 and TRBJ1-2; 10 nucleotides line up with TRBD1. The CDR3 runs 16 residues. Germline assignment: CDR1 SGDLS and CDR2 YYNGEE. The ends lost 0 bases at V and 4 bases at J; junction bases unmatched: 6. The CDR3 here is CASSVALGTGAYGYTF. The CDR3 DNA follows: TGTGCCAGCAGCGTAGCCCTCGGGACAGGGGCCTATGGCTACACCTTC.

This clonotype has a handful of counts. The chain recombines TRBV30 with TRBJ1-2; D gene unclear. V lost 2 bases and J 3 bases, leaving 10 bases between the germline ends. This CDR3 is built from 13 residues. Germline loops: CDR1 GTSNPN, CDR2 SVGIG (reference sequence). The DNA of the CDR3 is TGTGCCTGGAGTAGGAAAATCGACTATGGCTACACCTTC. Translated: CAWSRKIDYGYTF. Filled out from reference TRBV30 and TRBJ1-2, the complete variable domain reads SQTIHQWPATLVQPVGSPLSLECTVEGTSNPNLYWYRQAAGRGLQLLFYSVGIGQISSEVPQNLSASRPQDRQFILSSKKLLLSDSGFYLCAWSRKIDYGYTFGSGTRLTVV.

The chain links TRBV24-1 to TRBJ2-7; either TRBD1 or TRBD2 may fit D (6 bases each). Germline CDR1 is KGHDR and CDR2 is SFDVKD. V dropped 7 bases and J dropped 7 bases, with 19 bases sitting between them. This CDR3 has 14 amino acids. The CDR3 loop reads CATSPSGGWEEQYF. Here the CDR3 DNA reads TGTGCCACCAGCCCCTCCGGGGGCTGGGAAGAGCAGTACTTC.

This clonotype was counted between two and nine times. A much larger clone differs from this one at a single base, so this may be a read error. The gene calls are TRBV5-6 and TRBJ1-2, with 8 bases matching TRBD1. Germline CDR1 SGHDT, CDR2 YYEEEE. The CDR3 length is 12 residues. V gave up 2 bases and J gave up 7 bases; unmatched junction bases: 1. This chain's CDR3 is CASSLGQGGYTF. CDR3 coding DNA: TGTGCCAGCAGCTTAGGACAGGGTGGCTACACCTTC.

This clonotype was observed at least ten times. An end of the junction does not agree with germline; a read error may underlie this. This chain links TRBV7-7 with TRBJ1-5; TRBD1 might be the D (5 bases). Germline V gives CDR1 SSHAT, CDR2 FNYEAQ (reference sequence). The CDR3 is 15 residues long. CDR3 sequence reads: CASSLRGEGNQPQHF. CDR3 in DNA: TGTGCTAGCAGCTTACGGGGGGAGGGCAATCAGCCCCAGCATTTT.

The V and J genes are TRBV2 and TRBJ2-1; TRBD2 might be the D (5 bases). The CDR3 runs to 15 residues. Germline loops: CDR1 SNHLY, CDR2 FYNNEI. The V end lost 7 bases, the J end lost 0 bases, and 13 bases lay between the germline ends. CDR3 nucleotide sequence: TGTGCCAGCACTTATCGGAGCGGCTCCTACAATGAGCAGTTCTTC. Its translation: CASTYRSGSYNEQFF.

Ten or more counts support this clonotype. The chain couples TRBV15 to TRBJ2-3; D may be TRBD2 (6 bases). The CDR3 spans 15 residues. The ends were cut back, 0 bases at V and 1 base at J, with 8 bases in the middle. Germline CDR1 and CDR2: LNHNV and YYDKDF (reference sequence). As DNA, the CDR3 is TGTGCCACCAGCAGAGATGGCGGGGGCACAGATACGCAGTATTTT. The encoded protein is CATSRDGGGTDTQYF.

A few counts support this clonotype. The chain couples TRBV27 to TRBJ1-1, with no clear D. This CDR3 contains 13 residues. The germline V and J ends were trimmed by 2 bases and 8 bases, with 12 bases remaining between them. Looked up from germline, CDR1 is MNHEY and CDR2 is SMNVEV (reference sequence). In DNA, the CDR3 is TGTGCCAGCAGTTTAGGGGTAGCATACGAAGCTTTCTTT. This translates into CASSLGVAYEAFF.

Note on this clonotype: One end of the junction fails to match germline, which may point to a read error. The rearrangement uses TRBV7-9 and TRBJ2-7; D may be TRBD1 or TRBD2 (5 bases each). Germline CDR1 and CDR2: SEHNR and FQNEAQ (reference sequence). The CDR3 length is 14 residues. CDR3: CAISRPGTPYEQYF. The CDR3 DNA is TGTGCCATCAGCCGCCCCGGGACCCCCTACGAGCAGTACTTC.

The CDR3 is CASSPGGAGVSDTQYF. The CDR3 bases are TGCGCCAGCAGCCCGGGCGGGGCGGGAGTGTCAGATACGCAGTATTTT. The chain uses TRBV4-1 and TRBJ2-3, with 7 bases aligning to TRBD2. Germline V lookup: CDR1 MGHRA, CDR2 YSYEKL. Trimming took 4 bases from V and 4 from J; bases not matched to a gene: 11. This CDR3 contains 16 residues.

The V and J genes are TRBV29-1 and TRBJ2-1; 7 bases are shared with TRBD1. This CDR3 contains 13 residues. V gave up 6 bases and J gave up 8 bases; unmatched junction bases: 10. Germline V CDR1 and CDR2: SQVTM, ANQGSEA. The CDR3 spells CSVEKTGTHEQFF. The CDR3 DNA reads as TGCAGCGTGGAGAAGACAGGGACCCATGAGCAGTTCTTC.

This chain uses TRBV29-1 with TRBJ2-1, with TRBD2 matching 8 bases. The V segment lost 4 bases and the J segment 2 bases; nucleotides outside the gene matches: 7. Germline V gene lookup returns CDR1 SQVTM and CDR2 ANQGSEA. The CDR3 is 15 amino acids. This chain's CDR3 is CSVVPSGPTYNEQFF. The CDR3, as DNA: TGCAGCGTTGTTCCTAGCGGGCCGACCTACAATGAGCAGTTCTTC.

The chain is built from TRBV29-1 and TRBJ2-7; tentative D call: TRBD2 (8 bases). Germline loops: CDR1 SQVTM, CDR2 ANQGSEA. Trimming shortened V by 5 bases and J by 2 bases, and 22 bases separated the two germline ends. This CDR3 is 16 amino acids long. CDR3 sequence (DNA): TGCAGCGTTTCAAGGGGGCGGGGGGCGAACACCTACGAGCAGTACTTC. It specifies CSVSRGRGANTYEQYF.

The V and J genes are TRBV12-3 or TRBV12-4 and TRBJ2-7, with TRBD2 matching over 7 bases. Trimming removed 5 bases from V and 6 bases from J; junction bases left unmatched: 4. This CDR3 is built from 12 residues. CDR3 amino acids: CASSPREGEQYF. In nucleotides, the CDR3 is TGTGCCAGCAGTCCCAGGGAGGGCGAGCAGTACTTC.

This clonotype was counted a few times. The rearrangement joins TRBV27 to TRBJ2-7; D call uncertain. The CDR3 extends over 14 amino acids. V shed 3 bases and J shed 2 bases, with 11 bases lying between them. Per germline, CDR1 MNHEY and CDR2 SMNVEV (reference sequence). The CDR3 DNA reads as TGTGCCAGCAGTTTTAACGGATTCGCCTACGAGCAGTACTTC. It codes for CASSFNGFAYEQYF.

V and J are TRBV9 and TRBJ1-2; 7 positions match TRBD1. CDR3 length: 15 amino acids. Trimming took 4 bases from V and 4 from J; bases not matched to a gene: 10. CDR1 is SGDLS, CDR2 YYNGEE, per germline. CDR3 sequence reads: CASSLNPGQSYGYTF. DNA of the CDR3: TGTGCCAGCAGCCTCAACCCGGGACAGAGCTATGGCTACACCTTC.

The chain links TRBV10-3 to TRBJ2-1, with TRBD2 as a possible D gene (5 bases). Per germline, CDR1 ENHRY and CDR2 SYGVKD. V shed 5 bases and J shed 5 bases, with 10 bases lying between them. There are 13 residues in the CDR3. CDR3 DNA: TGTGCCATCAGTCGGCAGGAGGACAATGAGCAGTTCTTC. This sequence encodes CAISRQEDNEQFF.

The chain has TRBV11-2 and TRBJ2-5; 9 nucleotides line up with TRBD2. Per the germline V gene, CDR1 is SGHAT and CDR2 is FQNNGV. This CDR3 comprises 15 residues. V dropped 4 bases and J dropped 5; count of bases not matched to a gene: 8. The DNA of the CDR3 is TGTGCCAGCAGCTCGTTAGCGGGAGTTTGGGAGACCCAGTACTTC. Its translation: CASSSLAGVWETQYF.